The clone carrying this T cell receptor (beta chain) was observed at least ten times. Its antigen is not identified. This sample was included in a study of CD8 T cells in ankylosing spondylitis. Study outcomes and limitations: Prior work had noted some motif variants in reactive arthritis blood and synovial fluid. Reportedly, significant enrichment of disease-linked clones occurred in matched ankylosing spondylitis synovial fluid. CD8+ by phenotype, disease-linked clones were relatively rare in peripheral blood.

With molecular barcodes, quantitative 5'-RACE was used to make the TCR beta libraries. TCRdb used MiXCR to reprocess the 5' RACE reads, holding one entry per CDR3 protein. This sample yields 250,000 to 400,000 distinct CDR3 sequences, of which under 14% are seen a single time; roughly 9.2% belongs to the top ten. The CDR3 is 16 amino acids. Germline V lookup: CDR1 SGHTA, CDR2 FQGNSA. V lost 2 bases and J lost 2, with 13 bases in between. The clonotype was recovered from a female donor with ankylosing spondylitis or in good health (not recorded which). Input material: blood, either unsorted or a sorted T cell fraction (not recorded which). J is TRBJ2-1 and V is TRBV7-2; D gene uncertain. CDR3 DNA sequence: TGTGCCAGCAGCTTAAGTGGCTCTCAACCCTACAATGAGCAGTTCTTC. The encoded protein is CASSLSGSQPYNEQFF.